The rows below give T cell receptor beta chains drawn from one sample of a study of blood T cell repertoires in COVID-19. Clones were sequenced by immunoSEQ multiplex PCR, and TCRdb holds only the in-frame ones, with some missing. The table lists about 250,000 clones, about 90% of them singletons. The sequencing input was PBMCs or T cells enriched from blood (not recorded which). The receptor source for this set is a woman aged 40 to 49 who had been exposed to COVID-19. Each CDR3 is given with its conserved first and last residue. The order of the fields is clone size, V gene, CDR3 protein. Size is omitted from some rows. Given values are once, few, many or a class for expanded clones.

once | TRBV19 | CASRTGGGGYTF
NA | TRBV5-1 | CASSSGTGGTGSTDTQYF
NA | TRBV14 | CASSQVSNEQFF
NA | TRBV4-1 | CASSQGTAEQYF
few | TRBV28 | CAGPGNYGYTF
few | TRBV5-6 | CASSLAGQSSNQPQHF
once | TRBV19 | CASLGTGAYEQYF
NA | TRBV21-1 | CARSQGFYNSPLHF
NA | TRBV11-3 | CASSLGGVTEAFF
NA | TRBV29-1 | CSVDHRGGNEQFF
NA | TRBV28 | CASSSRSGPNYGYTF
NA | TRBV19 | CASSIFLLAMTDTQYF
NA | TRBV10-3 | CAISEQGAQGQPQHF
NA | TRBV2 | CASSAFPSSYNEQFF
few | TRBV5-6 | CASSLGGRAEAFF
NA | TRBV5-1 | CASSWGLAGGAYNEQFF
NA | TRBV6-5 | CASRYSAQGVQPQHF
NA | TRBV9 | CASSVARNTEAFF
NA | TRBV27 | CASSSRTSGKAGELFF
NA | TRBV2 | CASSDSGTGGREQYF
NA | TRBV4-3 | CASSQGIGQSSYNEQFF
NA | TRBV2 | CASSEIQGAGRQPQHF
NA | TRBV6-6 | CASSPRKNTEAFF
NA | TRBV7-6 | CASSLGGDSTDTQYF
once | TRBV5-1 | CASSSSPTGEYGYTF
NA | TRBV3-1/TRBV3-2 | CASSQVRLASDTQYF
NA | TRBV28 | CASRQSGTGGWEKLFF
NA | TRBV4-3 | CASSPGQPSTDTQYF
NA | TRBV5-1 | CASSFGTGVWEQYF
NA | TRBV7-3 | CASSSRTGRRNTEAFF